This TCR beta chain was documented in a study of regulatory T cells in long-lasting Graves disease. In the case of this clonotype: This could be a read error, since a much larger clone is one nucleotide away.

The CDR3 loop spans 13 amino acids. Germline CDR1 is SEHNR and CDR2 is FQNEAQ (reference sequence). Time point here: newly diagnosed GD, antithyroid drugs for less than 3 months. Following extraction of RNA from PBMCs, that RNA was used to make the TCR library. Arm-PCR of CDR3 regions and iRepertoire HTBI primers were used to build TCR beta libraries. TCRdb reanalysed the multiplex PCR reads using MiXCR and keeps one entry per CDR3 protein. The sample has 350,000 to 550,000 distinct CDR3 sequences, more than 12% seen once. This sample was shared with a second study, whose subject was T cells in Graves' hyperthyroidism and ophthalmopathy.

The J gene is TRBJ1-3, the V gene TRBV7-9; no reliable D call. The specimen was peripheral blood mononuclear cells (PBMCs), collected at new diagnosis, from a patient treated with antithyroid drugs. This clonotype was obtained from a woman aged 25-40 years with Graves disease. This chain's CDR3 is CAGSKDDGNTIYF. The CDR3 coding sequence is TGTGCCGGCAGCAAGGACGATGGAAACACCATATATTTT. Drawing the rest from reference TRBV7-9 and TRBJ1-3, the complete variable domain is DTGVSQNPRHKITKRGQNVTFRCDPISEHNRLYWYRQTLGQGPEFLTYFQNEAQLEKSRLLSDRFSAERPKGSFSTLEIQRTEQGDSAMYLCAGSKDDGNTIYFGEGSWLTVV.